The clone carrying this T cell receptor (beta chain) was counted at least ten times. Its antigen is as yet unknown. This specimen comes from a study of T cells after yellow fever vaccination. The overall study: The fractions with low cell numbers were processed using SMART-Seq v4 Ultra Low Input. Findings of the study overall: Most clones from primary vaccination were detected again post-booster (roughly 96% CD4, roughly 91% CD8). Contaminants from the bulk population, in the form of abundant clonotypes, could be found in FACS-sorted repertoires.

Germline CDR1 reads DFQATT; CDR2 reads SNEGSKA (reference sequence). Germline trimming cut 0 bases from V and 3 bases from J; bases unmatched to any gene: 2. This CDR3 region has 13 residues. Generation of TCR cDNA used 5'RACE template switching (which added a universal primer site and UMIs). TCRdb reanalysed the 5' RACE reads using MiXCR and keeps one entry per CDR3 protein. The sample has 300,000 to 450,000 distinct CDR3 sequences; about 7.8% are singletons. The V and J genes are TRBV20-1 and TRBJ2-7; 7 bases map to TRBD1. The starting material was PBMCs, obtained more than 40 days after the first yellow fever vaccination. This TCR derives from a man aged 18 to 30 who received the YFV17D yellow fever vaccine. DNA for the CDR3: TGCAGTGCTAGAGATTCAGGGGGCTACGAGCAGTACTTC. Translated, it gives CSARDSGGYEQYF.